The 30 T cell receptor beta chains below all came from one sample that was sequenced in a study of T cells in Graves' hyperthyroidism and ophthalmopathy. The TCR beta CDR3 regions underwent amplification using RNA transcripts as the source. TCR CDR3 underwent first-round RT-PCR with the HTBI primer set. TCRdb independently ran MiXCR on the multiplex PCR reads; one entry per CDR3 protein. The sample shows hundreds of thousands of distinct CDR3 sequences, about 15% of them seen only once. The sequenced sample consisted of blood. The receptors stem from a woman aged 40 to 49 with Graves' ophthalmopathy.

Many counts were recorded for this clonotype. The chain uses TRBV6-7 and TRBJ2-7, with no clear D. TRBV6-7 is annotated as an ORF whose role is uncertain. The ends were cut back, 4 bases at V and 3 bases at J, with 19 bases in the middle. The CDR3 contains 16 residues. CDR3 residues: CASSSVVEWVLYEQYF. CDR3 bases: TGTGCCAGCAGTTCGGTCGTGGAGTGGGTTCTCTACGAGCAGTACTTC.

This clonotype was detected many times. The V and J genes are TRBV11-3 and TRBJ2-5; 11 bases map to TRBD2. Germline lookup yields CDR1 SGHNT and CDR2 YENEEA. The V gene end was trimmed by 0 bases and the J gene end by 3 bases; junction bases not matched to a gene: 3. The CDR3 is 16 residues long. CDR3 DNA: TGTGCCAGCAGCTTAGATGTACTAGCGGGAGAAGAGACCCAGTACTTC. This sequence encodes CASSLDVLAGEETQYF.

The table lists this clonotype with many counts. The V call is TRBV6-2 or TRBV6-3, the J call TRBJ1-2; the match to TRBD1 covers 9 bases. The germline V gene encodes CDR1 MNHEY and CDR2 SVGEGT. Trimming cost V 5 bases and J 8 bases; bases outside gene matches: 9. This CDR3 region has 14 residues. The CDR3 loop is CASSNTGTGLGYTF. CDR3 nucleotide sequence: TGTGCCAGCAGTAACACCGGGACAGGGCTCGGCTACACCTTC.

This chain uses TRBV11-2 with TRBJ2-7, with 7 positions matching TRBD2. The length of the CDR3 is 18 residues. Germline V gene data show CDR1 as SGHAT and CDR2 as FQNNGV. After removal of 0 bases from V and 6 bases from J, the junction contained 17 bases not matched to a gene. The CDR3 sequence is CASSLDGGRGRVGLEQYF. The CDR3 coding sequence is TGTGCCAGCAGCTTAGACGGCGGGAGAGGCCGAGTGGGACTCGAGCAGTACTTC. Filled out from reference TRBV11-2 and TRBJ2-7, the complete variable domain reads EAGVAQSPRYKIIEKRQSVAFWCNPISGHATLYWYQQILGQGPKLLIQFQNNGVVDDSQLPKDRFSAERLKGVDSTLKIQPAKLEDSAVYLCASSLDGGRGRVGLEQYFGPGTRLTVT.

This clonotype was seen ten or more times. As DNA, the CDR3 is TGTGCCAGCAGCAGGGGAAACTACGAGCAGTACTTC. As protein: CASSRGNYEQYF. V is TRBV14 and J is TRBJ2-7; D may be TRBD1 (5 bases). Trimming shortened V by 5 bases and J by 3 bases, and 8 bases separated the two germline ends. This CDR3 comprises 12 residues. In germline, CDR1 is SGHDN, CDR2 FVKESK.

A few counts support this clonotype. The CDR3: CASSPTRWGDQPQHF. CDR3 DNA: TGTGCCAGCAGTCCGACGAGGTGGGGGGATCAGCCCCAGCATTTT. V is TRBV27 and J is TRBJ1-5; perhaps TRBD1 as D (5 bases). The CDR3 length is 15 residues. From germline, CDR1 is MNHEY and CDR2 SMNVEV (reference sequence). Trimming pared 5 bases from V and 5 bases from J, leaving 16 bases between.

This clonotype showed up many times. This rearrangement joins TRBV20-1 to TRBJ1-1; possible D gene TRBD1, 6 bases. This CDR3 comprises 12 residues. The germline gives CDR1 DFQATT, CDR2 SNEGSKA (reference sequence). V lost 6 bases to trimming and J lost 6 bases, with 14 bases between them. The CDR3 nucleotides are TGCAGTGCCAATACAGGGCTCGCTGAAGCTTTCTTT. It translates to CSANTGLAEAFF.

Ten or more counts support this clonotype. This chain joins TRBV2 and TRBJ2-7, with 11 bases fitting TRBD2. After removal of 6 bases from V and 2 bases from J, the junction contained 6 bases not matched to a gene. The CDR3 is made up of 15 amino acids. Germline values: CDR1 SNHLY, CDR2 FYNNEI. The CDR3 DNA sequence: TGTGCCAGCAGAGAGGGACTAGCGGTCGCCTACGAGCAGTACTTC. It codes for CASREGLAVAYEQYF.

In this sample, this clonotype turned up many times. The chain carries TRBV30 and TRBJ1-2; 7 positions agree with TRBD1. The ends lost 2 bases at V and 2 bases at J; junction bases unmatched: 8. Germline V CDR1 and CDR2: GTSNPN, SVGIG (reference sequence). CDR3 length equals 15 residues. The CDR3 loop is CAWSRYTTGNYGYTF. In DNA form, the CDR3 reads TGTGCCTGGAGTAGGTACACGACAGGGAACTATGGCTACACCTTC. The whole variable domain, remainder taken from reference TRBV30 and TRBJ1-2, is SQTIHQWPATLVQPVGSPLSLECTVEGTSNPNLYWYRQAAGRGLQLLFYSVGIGQISSEVPQNLSASRPQDRQFILSSKKLLLSDSGFYLCAWSRYTTGNYGYTFGSGTRLTVV.

This clonotype was detected ten times or more. The chain links TRBV6-5 to TRBJ2-7; D may be TRBD1 or TRBD2 (5 bases each). In germline, CDR1 is MNHEY, CDR2 SVGAGI. This CDR3 is built from 15 residues. Between the trimmed V and J ends, which lost 2 bases and 5 bases, there was a span of 16 bases. The CDR3, as DNA: TGTGCCAGCAGTTACGGCGCCGAGGGGTTGGACGAGCAGTACTTC. Encoded protein: CASSYGAEGLDEQYF.

There are many counts of this clonotype. The gene calls are TRBV6-5 and TRBJ1-1, with 7 bases lining up with TRBD1. The trim removed 4 bases at V and 3 bases at J, leaving 5 bases unmatched. The CDR3 spans 14 residues. Per germline, CDR1 MNHEY and CDR2 SVGAGI. The CDR3 here is CASSSGTAYTEAFF. The DNA for the CDR3 is TGTGCCAGCAGTTCAGGGACAGCATACACTGAAGCTTTCTTT.

This clonotype was observed a handful of times. The chain combines TRBV12-3 or TRBV12-4 with TRBJ2-5; 11 bases map to TRBD2. The J segment lost 1 base and the V segment lost 2 bases, leaving 3 bases of the junction unmatched. The CDR3 extends over 16 amino acids. The CDR3 sequence: CASSLPLAGVQETQYF. The CDR3, as DNA: TGTGCCAGCAGTTTACCACTAGCGGGAGTCCAAGAGACCCAGTACTTC.

This clonotype has at least ten counts. The chain combines TRBV25-1 with TRBJ1-1; D uncertain. This CDR3 has 13 amino acids. V lost 3 bases and J 4 bases, leaving 9 bases between the germline ends. The germline gives CDR1 MGHDK, CDR2 SYGVNS. The CDR3 sequence: CASSEGPGTEAFF. The CDR3 DNA is TGTGCCAGCAGTGAGGGTCCCGGCACTGAAGCTTTCTTT.

This clonotype was seen many times. The rearrangement joins TRBV7-9 to TRBJ1-2, with 8 bases aligning to TRBD1. Germline CDR1 is SEHNR and CDR2 is FQNEAQ (reference sequence). The V gene end was trimmed by 3 bases and the J gene end by 6 bases; junction bases not matched to a gene: 9. This CDR3 is 15 amino acids long. For the CDR3, the DNA is TGTGCCAGCAGCTTTAAGACAGGGGTAAACGATGGCTACACCTTC. This translates into CASSFKTGVNDGYTF.

This clonotype has a count of ten or more. V gene TRBV6-5 combines with J gene TRBJ1-1, with D unclear. The V gene's germline CDR1 is MNHEY and CDR2 SVGAGI. The CDR3 is 13 residues long. V lost 2 bases, J lost 4 bases, and 8 bases lay in between. The CDR3 loop reads CASSYGASTEAFF. CDR3 nucleotides: TGTGCCAGCAGTTACGGCGCGAGCACTGAAGCTTTCTTT.

This clonotype has a count of ten or more. The J gene is TRBJ1-3, the V gene TRBV27; D unclear. The germline V gene encodes CDR1 MNHEY and CDR2 SMNVEV (reference sequence). This CDR3 comprises 13 residues. V was clipped by 5 bases and J by 1 base, with 6 bases between them. As DNA, the CDR3 is TGTGCCAGCAGTACGGTTTCTGGAAACACCATATATTTT. Amino acids: CASSTVSGNTIYF.

This clonotype has ten or more counts. The chain combines TRBV20-1 with TRBJ2-7; a weak D match, TRBD1 (6 bases). V was pared by 4 bases and J by 5 bases, with 21 bases between. This CDR3 region has 15 residues. Germline-derived CDR1 and CDR2 are DFQATT and SNEGSKA (reference sequence). The CDR3 sequence: CSATKGASPGDEQYF. The CDR3 DNA reads TGCAGTGCTACTAAAGGGGCTAGCCCAGGGGACGAGCAGTACTTC.

This clonotype was seen many times. The rearrangement links TRBV6-1 to TRBJ1-2; TRBD1 matches at 10 bases. The CDR3 consists of 13 residues. With 6 bases clipped from V and 4 bases from J, the junction kept 2 bases outside the gene matches. Germline V lookup: CDR1 MNHNS, CDR2 SASEGT. The CDR3 coding sequence is TGTGCCAGCAGAGGACAGGGGGTCTATGGCTACACCTTC. This gives the protein CASRGQGVYGYTF.

This clonotype was seen at least ten times. The rearrangement joins TRBV12-3 or TRBV12-4 to TRBJ1-1; possible D gene TRBD1, 5 bases. The CDR3 loop spans 12 amino acids. Trimming left V 0 bases short and J 11 bases short, with 10 bases between. The CDR3 is CASSLAGVRAFF. The CDR3 bases are TGTGCCAGCAGTTTAGCGGGGGTGAGGGCTTTCTTT.

This clonotype was observed many times. For the CDR3, the DNA is TGTGCCAGCAGTTTCGGCGCAGACTATGGCTACACCTTC. Amino acid sequence: CASSFGADYGYTF. The V gene is TRBV28, the J gene TRBJ1-2; no firm D call. CDR1 and CDR2 (germline): MDHEN, SYDVKM. V was cut by 3 bases and J by 3 bases, with 8 bases left in between. This CDR3 is built from 13 residues.

There are many counts of this clonotype. The chain joins TRBV14 to TRBJ2-2; possible D gene TRBD2, 6 bases. The CDR3 loop spans 16 amino acids. Trimming removed 4 bases from V and 1 base from J, with 13 bases in between. CDR1 is SGHDN, CDR2 FVKESK, per germline. The CDR3 sequence is CASSRSGTRNTGELFF. CDR3 sequence (DNA): TGTGCCAGCAGCCGATCTGGGACTCGGAACACCGGGGAGCTGTTTTTT.

Many counts were recorded for this clonotype. The V gene is TRBV5-4, the J gene TRBJ2-2; D is possibly TRBD2 (6 bases). Germline lookup yields CDR1 SGHNT and CDR2 YYREEE (reference sequence). Trimming left V 3 bases short and J 0 bases short, with 18 bases between. The CDR3 extends over 18 amino acids. The CDR3 nucleotides read TGTGCCAGCAGCTCCTCTCGATCTGGGGGGTCGAACACCGGGGAGCTGTTTTTT. Protein sequence: CASSSSRSGGSNTGELFF.

This clonotype was counted many times. The chain recombines TRBV29-1 with TRBJ2-5, with 9 bases matching TRBD2. Unmatched junction bases numbered 5, after V lost 4 bases and J lost 2 bases. The CDR3 is 14 residues long. The germline CDR1 and CDR2 sequences are SQVTM and ANQGSEA. The CDR3 loop is CSVGRGRVQETQYF. The CDR3 bases are TGCAGCGTTGGTCGCGGGAGGGTACAAGAGACCCAGTACTTC.

This clonotype has at least ten counts. The chain recombines TRBV6-5 with TRBJ2-2; a possible D gene is TRBD2 (6 bases). The germline V gene encodes CDR1 MNHEY and CDR2 SVGAGI. The length of the CDR3 is 16 residues. With 3 bases removed from V and 5 bases from J, the gap between germline ends came to 16 bases. The CDR3 sequence is CASSYWRGGMTGELFF. The CDR3, as DNA: TGTGCCAGCAGTTATTGGCGGGGAGGAATGACCGGGGAGCTGTTTTTT.

This clonotype was counted ten times or more. The genes are TRBV6-5 and TRBJ1-2, with D hard to call. Trimming cost V 6 bases and J 0 bases, with 14 bases left between them. This CDR3 is built from 15 residues. Germline CDR1 and CDR2: MNHEY and SVGAGI. The CDR3 protein is CASSRAMTTNYGYTF. In DNA, the CDR3 is TGTGCCAGCAGCCGCGCCATGACAACTAACTATGGCTACACCTTC.

This clonotype was picked up many times. The chain couples TRBV29-1 to TRBJ2-2; 8 bases are shared with TRBD2. V lost 5 bases to trimming and J lost 1 base; unmatched junction nucleotides: 3. Per the germline V gene, CDR1 is SQVTM and CDR2 is ANQGSEA. The CDR3 has 14 residues. The chain's CDR3 is CSVLSGENTGELFF. As DNA, the CDR3 is TGCAGCGTTCTTAGCGGGGAGAACACCGGGGAGCTGTTTTTT.

This clonotype was seen at least ten times. J is TRBJ1-3 and V is TRBV29-1; the D gene is possibly TRBD1 (5 bases). The length of the CDR3 is 13 residues. The V gene's germline CDR1 is SQVTM and CDR2 ANQGSEA. Trimming removed 6 bases from V and 16 bases from J, with 25 bases in between. CDR3 in DNA: TGCAGCGTCCGAACGCAGGGTAAAACCCGGGCGTATTTT. Encoded protein: CSVRTQGKTRAYF.

In its sample, this clonotype was seen a few times. The chain combines TRBV12-3 or TRBV12-4 with TRBJ2-7, with D hard to call. CDR3 length equals 14 residues. V was cut by 2 bases and J by 6 bases, with 14 bases left in between. DNA for the CDR3: TGTGCCAGCAGTTTAAATGGCGGAAAGCTCGAGCAGTACTTC. Its translation is CASSLNGGKLEQYF.

This clonotype was observed many times. V gene TRBV24-1 combines with J gene TRBJ2-2, with D tentatively TRBD2 (5 bases). Trimming stripped 10 bases from V and 1 base from J, with 18 bases between. Germline V CDR1 and CDR2: KGHDR, SFDVKD. CDR3 length: 16 amino acids. CDR3 sequence: CATAPPGSENTGELFF. The CDR3 coding sequence is TGTGCCACTGCTCCCCCAGGTAGCGAGAACACCGGGGAGCTGTTTTTT.

This clonotype was counted ten times or more. The gene calls are TRBV6-1 and TRBJ1-5, with 7 bases aligning to TRBD1. The J segment lost 4 bases and the V segment lost 7 bases, leaving 4 bases of the junction unmatched. The CDR3 is 13 residues long. The germline V gene has CDR1 MNHNS and CDR2 SASEGT. In DNA, the CDR3 is TGTGCCAGCAAGGGACAGTTTAATCAGCCCCAGCATTTT. Its protein is CASKGQFNQPQHF.